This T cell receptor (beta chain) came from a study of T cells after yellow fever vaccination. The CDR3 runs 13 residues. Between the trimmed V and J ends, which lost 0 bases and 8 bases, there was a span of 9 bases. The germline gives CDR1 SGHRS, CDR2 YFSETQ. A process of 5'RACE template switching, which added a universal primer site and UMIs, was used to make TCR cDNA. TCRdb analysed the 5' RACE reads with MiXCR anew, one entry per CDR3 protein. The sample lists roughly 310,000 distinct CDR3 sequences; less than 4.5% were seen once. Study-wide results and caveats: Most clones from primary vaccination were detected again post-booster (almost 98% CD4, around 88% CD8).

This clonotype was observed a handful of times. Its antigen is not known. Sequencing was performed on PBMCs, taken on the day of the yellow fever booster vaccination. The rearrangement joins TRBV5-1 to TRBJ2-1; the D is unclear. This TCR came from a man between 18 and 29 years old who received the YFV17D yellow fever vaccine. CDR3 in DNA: TGCGCCAGCAGCTTGGGGTTTACGGATGAGCAGTTCTTC. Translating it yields CASSLGFTDEQFF.